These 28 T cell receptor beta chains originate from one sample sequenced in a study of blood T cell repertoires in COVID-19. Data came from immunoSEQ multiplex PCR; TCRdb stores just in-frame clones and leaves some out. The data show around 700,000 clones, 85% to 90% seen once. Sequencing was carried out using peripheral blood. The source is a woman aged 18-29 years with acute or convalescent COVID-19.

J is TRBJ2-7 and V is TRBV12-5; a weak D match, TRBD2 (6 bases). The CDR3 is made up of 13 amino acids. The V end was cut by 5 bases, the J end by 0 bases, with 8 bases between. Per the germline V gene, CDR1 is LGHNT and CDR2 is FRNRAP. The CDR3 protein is CASGRTTSYEQYF. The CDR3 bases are TGTGCTAGTGGTAGGACTACCTCCTACGAGCAGTACTTC. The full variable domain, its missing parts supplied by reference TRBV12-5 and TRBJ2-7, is DARVTQTPRHKVTEMGQEVTMRCQPILGHNTVFWYRQTMMQGLELLAYFRNRAPLDDSGMPKDRFSAEMPDATLATLKIQPSEPRDSAVYFCASGRTTSYEQYFGPGTRLTVT.

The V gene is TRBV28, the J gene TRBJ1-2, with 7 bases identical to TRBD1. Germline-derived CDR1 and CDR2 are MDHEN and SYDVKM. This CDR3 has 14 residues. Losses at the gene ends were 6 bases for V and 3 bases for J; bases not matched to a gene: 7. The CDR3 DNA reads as TGTGCCAGCAGCACGGACAGGCCCCACTATGGCTACACCTTC. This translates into CASSTDRPHYGYTF.

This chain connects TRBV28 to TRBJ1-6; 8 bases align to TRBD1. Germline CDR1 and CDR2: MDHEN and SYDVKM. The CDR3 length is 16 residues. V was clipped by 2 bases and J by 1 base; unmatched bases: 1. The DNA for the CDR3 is TGTGCCAGCAGTTTAAGGACAGGGTCCTATAATTCACCCCTCCACTTT. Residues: CASSLRTGSYNSPLHF.

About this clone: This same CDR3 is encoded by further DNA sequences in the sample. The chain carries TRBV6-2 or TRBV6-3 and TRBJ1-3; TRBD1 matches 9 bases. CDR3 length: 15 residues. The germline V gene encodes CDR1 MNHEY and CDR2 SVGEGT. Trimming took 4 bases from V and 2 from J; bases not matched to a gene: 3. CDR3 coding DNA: TGTGCCAGCAGTTCCGGACAGGGGACTGGAAACACCATATATTTT. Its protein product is CASSSGQGTGNTIYF.

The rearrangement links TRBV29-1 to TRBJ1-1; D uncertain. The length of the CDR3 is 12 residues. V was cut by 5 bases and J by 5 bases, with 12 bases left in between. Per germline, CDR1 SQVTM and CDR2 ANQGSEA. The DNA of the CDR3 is TGCAGCGTTCGAGTGAGAGGAACTGAAGCTTTCTTT. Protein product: CSVRVRGTEAFF. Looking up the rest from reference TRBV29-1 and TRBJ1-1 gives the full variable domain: SAVISQKPSRDICQRGTSLTIQCQVDSQVTMMFWYRQQPGQSLTLIATANQGSEATYESGFVIDKFPISRPNLTFSTLTVSNMSPEDSSIYLCSVRVRGTEAFFGQGTRLTVV.

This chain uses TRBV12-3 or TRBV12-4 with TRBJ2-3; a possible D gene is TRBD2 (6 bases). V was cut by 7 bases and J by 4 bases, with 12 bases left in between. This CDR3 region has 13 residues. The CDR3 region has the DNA TGTGCCAGCATAACGGAGGGTTCAGATACGCAGTATTTT. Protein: CASITEGSDTQYF.

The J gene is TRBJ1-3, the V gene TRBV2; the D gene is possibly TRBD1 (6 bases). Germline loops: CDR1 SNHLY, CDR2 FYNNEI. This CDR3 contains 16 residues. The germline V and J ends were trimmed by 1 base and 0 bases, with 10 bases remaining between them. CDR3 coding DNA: TGTGCCAGCAGTGAAGAAGGGGGGGTCTCTGGAAACACCATATATTTT. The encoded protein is CASSEEGGVSGNTIYF.

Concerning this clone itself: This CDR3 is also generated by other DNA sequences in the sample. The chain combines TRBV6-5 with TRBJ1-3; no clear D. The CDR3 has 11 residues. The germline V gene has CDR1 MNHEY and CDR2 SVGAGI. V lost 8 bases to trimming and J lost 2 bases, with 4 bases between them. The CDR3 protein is CASRAGNTIYF. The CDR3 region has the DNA TGTGCCAGCCGGGCTGGAAACACCATATATTTT.

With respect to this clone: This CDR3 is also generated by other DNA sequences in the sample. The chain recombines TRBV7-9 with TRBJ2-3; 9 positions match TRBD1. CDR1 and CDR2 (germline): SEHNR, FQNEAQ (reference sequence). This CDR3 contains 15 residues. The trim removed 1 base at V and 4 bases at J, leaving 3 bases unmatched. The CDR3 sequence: CASSLGDRVPDTQYF. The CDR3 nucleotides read TGTGCCAGCAGCTTAGGGGACAGGGTCCCAGATACGCAGTATTTT.

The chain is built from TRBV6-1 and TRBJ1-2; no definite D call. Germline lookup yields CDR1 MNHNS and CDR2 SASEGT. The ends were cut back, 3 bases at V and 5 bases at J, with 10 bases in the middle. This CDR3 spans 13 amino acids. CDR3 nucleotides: TGTGCCAGCAGTGAGGAGAAGTGGTATGGCTACACCTTC. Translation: CASSEEKWYGYTF.

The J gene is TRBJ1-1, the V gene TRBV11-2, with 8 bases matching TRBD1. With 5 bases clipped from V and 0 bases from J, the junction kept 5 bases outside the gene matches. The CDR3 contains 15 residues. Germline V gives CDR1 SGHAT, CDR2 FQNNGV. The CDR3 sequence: CASSPRTGLNTEAFF. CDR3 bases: TGTGCCAGCAGCCCCAGGACAGGGCTGAACACTGAAGCTTTCTTT.

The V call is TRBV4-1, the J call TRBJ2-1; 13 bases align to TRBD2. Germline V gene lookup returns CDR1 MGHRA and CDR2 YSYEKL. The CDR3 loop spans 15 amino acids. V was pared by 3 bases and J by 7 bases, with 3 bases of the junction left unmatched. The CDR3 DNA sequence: TGCGCCAGCAGCCAGACTAGCGGGGGGTTGAATGAGCAGTTCTTC. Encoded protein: CASSQTSGGLNEQFF.

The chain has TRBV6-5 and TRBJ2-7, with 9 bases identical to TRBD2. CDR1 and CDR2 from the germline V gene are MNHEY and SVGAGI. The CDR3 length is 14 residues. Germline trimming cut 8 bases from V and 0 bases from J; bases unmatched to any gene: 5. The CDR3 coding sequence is TGTGCCAGCGCGGGGGGGACAAGCTCCTACGAGCAGTACTTC. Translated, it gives CASAGGTSSYEQYF.

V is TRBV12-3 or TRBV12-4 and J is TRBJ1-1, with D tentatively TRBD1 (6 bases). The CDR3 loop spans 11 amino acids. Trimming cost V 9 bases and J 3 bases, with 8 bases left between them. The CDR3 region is CASWGHTEAFF. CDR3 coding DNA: TGTGCCAGTTGGGGGCACACTGAAGCTTTCTTT.

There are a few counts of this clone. The CDR3 coding sequence is TGTGCCATCGGGCCCGACAGGGATCAGCCCCAGCATTTT. It yields the protein CAIGPDRDQPQHF. The chain recombines TRBV10-3 with TRBJ1-5; 7 bases line up with TRBD1. The CDR3 extends over 13 amino acids. Germline lookup yields CDR1 ENHRY and CDR2 SYGVKD. Trimming removed 8 bases from V and 5 bases from J; junction bases left unmatched: 6.

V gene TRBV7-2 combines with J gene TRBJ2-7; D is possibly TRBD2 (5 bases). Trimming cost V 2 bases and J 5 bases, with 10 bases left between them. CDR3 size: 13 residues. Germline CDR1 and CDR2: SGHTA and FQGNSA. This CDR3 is CASSLIGSHEQYF. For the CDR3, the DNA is TGTGCCAGCAGCTTAATAGGGAGCCACGAGCAGTACTTC.

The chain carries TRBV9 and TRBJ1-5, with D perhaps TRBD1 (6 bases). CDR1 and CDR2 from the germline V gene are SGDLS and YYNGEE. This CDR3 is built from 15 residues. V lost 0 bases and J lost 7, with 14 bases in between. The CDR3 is CASSVDEGGGQPQHF. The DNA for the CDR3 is TGTGCCAGCAGCGTAGACGAGGGAGGGGGGCAGCCCCAGCATTTT.

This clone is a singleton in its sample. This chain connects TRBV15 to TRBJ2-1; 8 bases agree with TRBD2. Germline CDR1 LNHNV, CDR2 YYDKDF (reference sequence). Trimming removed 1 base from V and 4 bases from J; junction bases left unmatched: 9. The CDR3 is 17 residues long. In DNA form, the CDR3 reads TGTGCCACCAGCAGAGGGCGGAGCGGGGGATCATACAATGAGCAGTTCTTC. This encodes CATSRGRSGGSYNEQFF.

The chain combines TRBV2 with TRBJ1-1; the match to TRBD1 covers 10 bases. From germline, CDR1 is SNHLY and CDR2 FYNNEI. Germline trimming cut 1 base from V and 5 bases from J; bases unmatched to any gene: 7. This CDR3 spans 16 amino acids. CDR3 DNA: TGTGCCAGCAGTGAAGGACAGGGGGCAGGAAGGACTGAAGCTTTCTTT. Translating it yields CASSEGQGAGRTEAFF.

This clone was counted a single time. Written as DNA, the CDR3 is TGTGCCAGCAGTCTACAGGGGACTGATGGCTACACCTTC. Translation: CASSLQGTDGYTF. The rearrangement links TRBV6-2 or TRBV6-3 to TRBJ1-2; TRBD1 aligns across 7 bases. From germline, CDR1 is MNHEY and CDR2 SVGEGT. The CDR3 is 13 amino acids. The V and J ends lost 5 bases and 6 bases, in that order; junction bases with no gene match: 6.

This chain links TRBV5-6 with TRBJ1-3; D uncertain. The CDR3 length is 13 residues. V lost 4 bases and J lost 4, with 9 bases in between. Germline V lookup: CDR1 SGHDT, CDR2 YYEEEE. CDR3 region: CASSTGEGNTIYF. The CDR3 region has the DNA TGTGCCAGCAGCACCGGAGAAGGAAACACCATATATTTT.

CDR3 in amino acids: CASSQDNARLAGYYNTDTQYF. The CDR3 DNA is TGTGCCAGCAGCCAAGATAATGCGCGACTAGCGGGGTATTACAACACAGATACGCAGTATTTT. The rearrangement uses TRBV4-2 and TRBJ2-3; 11 bases agree with TRBD2. The CDR3 length is 21 residues. Germline CDR1 and CDR2: LGHNA and YNFKEQ. The J segment lost 2 bases and the V segment lost 0 bases, leaving 16 bases of the junction unmatched.

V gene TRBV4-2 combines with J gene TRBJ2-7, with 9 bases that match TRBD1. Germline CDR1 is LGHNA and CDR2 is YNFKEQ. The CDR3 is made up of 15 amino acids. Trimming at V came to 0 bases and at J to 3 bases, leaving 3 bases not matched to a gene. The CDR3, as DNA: TGTGCCAGCAGCCAAGAAAGGGACAGGGTCTACGAGCAGTACTTC. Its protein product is CASSQERDRVYEQYF.

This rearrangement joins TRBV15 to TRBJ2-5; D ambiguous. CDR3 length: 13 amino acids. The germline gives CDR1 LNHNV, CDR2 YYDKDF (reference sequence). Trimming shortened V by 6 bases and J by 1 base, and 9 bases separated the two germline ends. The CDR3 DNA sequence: TGTGCCACCAGGCAACGGTTCCAAGAGACCCAGTACTTC. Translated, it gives CATRQRFQETQYF.

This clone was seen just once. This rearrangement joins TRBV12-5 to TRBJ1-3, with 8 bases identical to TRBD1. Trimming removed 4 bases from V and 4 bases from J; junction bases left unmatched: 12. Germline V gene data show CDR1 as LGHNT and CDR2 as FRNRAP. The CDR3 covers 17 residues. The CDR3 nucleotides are TGTGCTAGTGGTTCCCCCTGGCAGGGGGCTACCGGAAACACCATATATTTT. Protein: CASGSPWQGATGNTIYF.

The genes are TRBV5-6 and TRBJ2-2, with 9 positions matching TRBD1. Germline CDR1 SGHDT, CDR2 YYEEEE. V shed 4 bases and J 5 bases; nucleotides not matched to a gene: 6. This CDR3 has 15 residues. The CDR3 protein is CASSTGTGLTGELFF. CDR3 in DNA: TGTGCCAGCAGCACCGGGACAGGGTTGACCGGGGAGCTGTTTTTT. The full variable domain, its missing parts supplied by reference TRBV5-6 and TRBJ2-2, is DAGVTQSPTHLIKTRGQQVTLRCSPKSGHDTVSWYQQALGQGPQFIFQYYEEEERQRGNFPDRFSGHQFPNYSSELNVNALLLGDSALYLCASSTGTGLTGELFFGEGSRLTVL.

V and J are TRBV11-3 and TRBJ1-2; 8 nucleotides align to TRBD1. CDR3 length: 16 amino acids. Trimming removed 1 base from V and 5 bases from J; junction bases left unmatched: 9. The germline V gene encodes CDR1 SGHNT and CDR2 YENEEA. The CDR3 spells CASSLAAPGQVYGYTF. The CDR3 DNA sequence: TGTGCCAGCAGCTTAGCGGCCCCGGGACAGGTGTATGGCTACACCTTC. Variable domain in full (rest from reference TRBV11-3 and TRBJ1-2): EAGVVQSPRYKIIEKKQPVAFWCNPISGHNTLYWYLQNLGQGPELLIRYENEEAVDDSQLPKDRFSAERLKGVDSTLKIQPAELGDSAVYLCASSLAAPGQVYGYTFGSGTRLTVV.

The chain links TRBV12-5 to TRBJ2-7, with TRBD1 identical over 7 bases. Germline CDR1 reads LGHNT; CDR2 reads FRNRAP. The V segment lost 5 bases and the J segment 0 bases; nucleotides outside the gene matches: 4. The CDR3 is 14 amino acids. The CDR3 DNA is TGTGCTAGTGGTCCCGGGACAGACTCCTACGAGCAGTACTTC. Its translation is CASGPGTDSYEQYF.